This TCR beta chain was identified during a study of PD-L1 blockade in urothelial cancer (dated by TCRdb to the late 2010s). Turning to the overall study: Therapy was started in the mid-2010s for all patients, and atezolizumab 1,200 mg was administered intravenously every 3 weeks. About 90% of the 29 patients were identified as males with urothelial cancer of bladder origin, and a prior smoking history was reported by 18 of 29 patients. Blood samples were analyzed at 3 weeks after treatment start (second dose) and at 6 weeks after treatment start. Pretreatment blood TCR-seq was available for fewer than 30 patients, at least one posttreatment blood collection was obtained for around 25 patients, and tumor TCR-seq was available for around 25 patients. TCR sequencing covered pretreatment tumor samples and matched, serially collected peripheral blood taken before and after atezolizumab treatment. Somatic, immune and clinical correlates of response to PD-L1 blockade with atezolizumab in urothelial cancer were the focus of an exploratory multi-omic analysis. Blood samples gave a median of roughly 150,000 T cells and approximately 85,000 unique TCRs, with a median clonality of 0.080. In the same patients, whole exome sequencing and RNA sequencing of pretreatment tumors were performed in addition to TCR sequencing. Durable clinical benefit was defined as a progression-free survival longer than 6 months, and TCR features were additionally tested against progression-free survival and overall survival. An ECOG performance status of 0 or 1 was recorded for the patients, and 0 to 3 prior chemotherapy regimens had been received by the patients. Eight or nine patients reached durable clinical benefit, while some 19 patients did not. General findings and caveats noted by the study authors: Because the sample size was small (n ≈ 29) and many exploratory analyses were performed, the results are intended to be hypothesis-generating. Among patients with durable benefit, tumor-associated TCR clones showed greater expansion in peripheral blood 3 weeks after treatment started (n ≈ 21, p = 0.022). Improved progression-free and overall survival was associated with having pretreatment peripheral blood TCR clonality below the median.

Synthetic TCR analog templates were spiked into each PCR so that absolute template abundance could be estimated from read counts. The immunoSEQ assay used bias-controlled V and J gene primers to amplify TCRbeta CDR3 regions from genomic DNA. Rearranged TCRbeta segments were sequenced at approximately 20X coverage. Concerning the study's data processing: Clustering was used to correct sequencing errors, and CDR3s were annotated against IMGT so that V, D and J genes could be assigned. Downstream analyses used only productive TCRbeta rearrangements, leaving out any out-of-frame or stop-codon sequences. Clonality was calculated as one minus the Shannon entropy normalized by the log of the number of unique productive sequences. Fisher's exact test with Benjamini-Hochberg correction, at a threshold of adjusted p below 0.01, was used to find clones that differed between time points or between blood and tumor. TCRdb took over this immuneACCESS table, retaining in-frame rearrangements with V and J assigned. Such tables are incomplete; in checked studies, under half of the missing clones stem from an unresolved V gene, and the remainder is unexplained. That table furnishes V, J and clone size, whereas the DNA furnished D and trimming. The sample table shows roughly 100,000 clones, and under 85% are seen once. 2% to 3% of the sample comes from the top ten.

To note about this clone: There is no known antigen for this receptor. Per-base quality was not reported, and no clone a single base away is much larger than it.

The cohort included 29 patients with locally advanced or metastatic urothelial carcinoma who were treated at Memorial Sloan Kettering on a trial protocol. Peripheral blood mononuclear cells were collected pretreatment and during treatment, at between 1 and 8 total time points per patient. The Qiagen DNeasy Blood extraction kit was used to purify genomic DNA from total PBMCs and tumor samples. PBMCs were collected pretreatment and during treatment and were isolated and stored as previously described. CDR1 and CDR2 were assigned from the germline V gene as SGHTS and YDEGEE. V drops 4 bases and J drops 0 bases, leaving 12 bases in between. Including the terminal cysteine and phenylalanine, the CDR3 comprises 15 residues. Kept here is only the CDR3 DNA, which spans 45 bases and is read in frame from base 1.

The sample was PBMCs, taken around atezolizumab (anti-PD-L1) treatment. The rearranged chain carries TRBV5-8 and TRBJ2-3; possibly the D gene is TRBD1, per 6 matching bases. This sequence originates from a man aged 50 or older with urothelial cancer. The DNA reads TGTGCCAGCAGCCTCAGGGGATCTAGCACAGATACGCAGTATTTT. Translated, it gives CASSLRGSSTDTQYF.